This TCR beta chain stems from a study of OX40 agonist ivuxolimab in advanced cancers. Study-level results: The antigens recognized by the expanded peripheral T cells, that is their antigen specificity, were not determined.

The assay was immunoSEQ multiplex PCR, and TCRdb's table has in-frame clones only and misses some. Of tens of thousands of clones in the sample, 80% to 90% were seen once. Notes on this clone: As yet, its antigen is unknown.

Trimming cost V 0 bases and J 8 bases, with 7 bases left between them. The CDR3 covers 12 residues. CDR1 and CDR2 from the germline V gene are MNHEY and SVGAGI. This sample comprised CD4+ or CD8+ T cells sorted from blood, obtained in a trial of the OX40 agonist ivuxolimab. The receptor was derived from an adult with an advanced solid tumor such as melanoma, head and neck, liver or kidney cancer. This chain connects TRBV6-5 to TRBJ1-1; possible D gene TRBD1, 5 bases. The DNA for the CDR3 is TGTGCCAGCAGTTACTCGGGGCTAGAAGCTTTCTTT. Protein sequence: CASSYSGLEAFF.